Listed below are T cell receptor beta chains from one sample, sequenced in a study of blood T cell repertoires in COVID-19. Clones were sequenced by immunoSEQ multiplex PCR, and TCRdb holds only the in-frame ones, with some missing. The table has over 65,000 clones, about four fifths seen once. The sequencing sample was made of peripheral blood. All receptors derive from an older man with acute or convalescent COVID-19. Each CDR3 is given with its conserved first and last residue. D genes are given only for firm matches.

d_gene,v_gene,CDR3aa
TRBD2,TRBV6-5,CASSPSGRTDTQYF
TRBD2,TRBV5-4,CASSAGLAGGLTNEQFF
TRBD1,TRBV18,CASSPVLIRGLDSNQPQHF
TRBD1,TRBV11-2,CASSLSRTGGRADTQYF
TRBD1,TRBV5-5,CASSLQGGPSGTEAFF
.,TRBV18,CASSPDQVSTDTQYF
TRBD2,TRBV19,CASSILLGLAGDGDEQFF
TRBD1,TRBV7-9,CASSLVGTVYGYTF
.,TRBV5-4,CASSLLSGGSREQFF
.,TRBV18,CASSPTGALASSGNTIYF
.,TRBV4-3,CASSHLTGREQYF
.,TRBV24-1,CATSDQQGTDTQYF
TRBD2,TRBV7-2,CASSESSGGIYEQYF
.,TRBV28,CASSLFDPSAEAFF
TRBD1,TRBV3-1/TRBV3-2,CASSRDRGSTDTQYF
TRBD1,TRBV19,CASSPDRRIYGYTF
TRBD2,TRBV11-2,CASSPPIAGGLYEQYF
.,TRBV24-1,CATSGRDYEQYF
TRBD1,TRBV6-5,CASSYRWDRRKELFF
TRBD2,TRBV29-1,CSVGLTSGRSYNEQFF
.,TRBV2,CASFRSDYLDSNEQFF
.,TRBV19,CASSSRDSLQYF
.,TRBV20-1,CSARDLSKLFF
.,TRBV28,CASSFAVDIKALHF
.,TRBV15,CATSRVDSANTGELFF
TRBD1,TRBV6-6,CASSRVGTGRNQPQHF
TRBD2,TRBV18,CASSTASGRGETQYF
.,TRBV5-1,CASSLAQVPYEQYF
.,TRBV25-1,CASSESTGREKLFF
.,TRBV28,CASSFGQSSGANVLTF
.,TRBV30,CAWNPQAFSGYTF
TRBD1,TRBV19,CASSISGGLRRSNQPQHF
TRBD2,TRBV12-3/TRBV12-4,CASSLGTSDEQFF
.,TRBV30,CAWTHKGGNQPQHF
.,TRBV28,CASSSQGTGNTIYF
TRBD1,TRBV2,CASSDPGQGNEQYF
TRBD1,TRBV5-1,CASSPPFGTGQEKLFF
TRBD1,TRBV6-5,CASSTRQGDYGYTF
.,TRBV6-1,CASSEAGGAITGELFF
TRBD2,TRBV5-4,CASSFHTSGVSTDTQYF
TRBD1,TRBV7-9,CASSSGQVLNTEAFF
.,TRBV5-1,CASSPGQNTDTQYF
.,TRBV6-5,CASSQGTGNTIYF
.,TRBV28,CASSITEYNEQFF
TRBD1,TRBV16,CASSPKHRGSYYGYTF
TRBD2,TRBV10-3,CAISDASGSSDTQYF
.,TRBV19,CASSLLGNTIYF
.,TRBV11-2,CASSSAGGLYGYTF
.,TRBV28,CASRYPDTSSSYNEQFF
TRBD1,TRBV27,CASSLFSGQGNQPQHF
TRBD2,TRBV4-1,CASSHGQLSGSGYEQYF
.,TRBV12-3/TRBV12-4,CASSLHGGIGTF
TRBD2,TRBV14,CASSRSSGRVAYEQYF
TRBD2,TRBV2,CASSEWREGRNEQFF
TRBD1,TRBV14,CASRNRGQNTEAFF
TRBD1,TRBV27,CASRSDRADEKLFF
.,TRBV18,CASSLSEEKLFF
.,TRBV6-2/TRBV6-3,CASSYSSAPYEQYF
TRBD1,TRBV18,CASSPSRDRLNYGYTF